These 26 T cell receptor beta chains were sequenced from one sample in a study of cytomegalovirus exposure and HLA in healthy donors. The PCR made use of 60 Vbeta and 13 Jbeta primers. Profiled with immunoSEQ multiplex PCR; TCRdb holds only in-frame clones, not every one. Its table records just over 200,000 clones. Sample: PBMCs. These TCRs come from a girl aged 2 to 10 in good health and CMV-seropositive.

The rearrangement links TRBV28 to TRBJ1-1; 8 nucleotides line up with TRBD1. The germline V gene has CDR1 MDHEN and CDR2 SYDVKM. The V gene end was trimmed by 1 base and the J gene end by 0 bases; junction bases not matched to a gene: 4. The CDR3 covers 16 residues. The CDR3 region is CASSLSRTGMNTEAFF. In DNA, the CDR3 is TGTGCCAGCAGTTTATCCCGGACAGGGATGAACACTGAAGCTTTCTTT. The full variable domain, completed using reference TRBV28 and TRBJ1-1, is DVKVTQSSRYLVKRTGEKVFLECVQDMDHENMFWYRQDPGLGLRLIYFSYDVKMKEKGDIPEGYSVSREKKERFSLILESASTNQTSMYLCASSLSRTGMNTEAFFGQGTRLTVV.

In DNA, the CDR3 is TGTGCCAGCACGGAAGTAACTATAAACGAGCAGTACTTC. It encodes CASTEVTINEQYF. The V and J genes are TRBV6-1 and TRBJ2-7; D not certain. This CDR3 spans 13 amino acids. V shed 7 bases and J shed 5 bases, with 15 bases lying between them. CDR1 is MNHNS and CDR2 is SASEGT in the germline V gene.

This chain uses TRBV19 with TRBJ2-7, with 7 bases identical to TRBD1. The CDR3 has 13 residues. V dropped 7 bases and J dropped 1; count of bases not matched to a gene: 4. Per germline, CDR1 LNHDA and CDR2 SQIVND (reference sequence). CDR3 coding DNA: TGTGCCAGTACTCCGGGACAGTCCTACGAGCAGTACTTC. Amino acids: CASTPGQSYEQYF.

This rearrangement joins TRBV4-1 to TRBJ2-7; D unresolved. The germline V gene encodes CDR1 MGHRA and CDR2 YSYEKL. The germline V and J ends were trimmed by 3 bases and 2 bases, with 5 bases remaining between them. The CDR3 is made up of 12 amino acids. CDR3 in amino acids: CASSQSAYEQYF. DNA for the CDR3: TGCGCCAGCAGCCAGTCAGCCTACGAGCAGTACTTC.

This sequence joins TRBV27 and TRBJ1-1; the match to TRBD1 covers 7 bases. The germline gives CDR1 MNHEY, CDR2 SMNVEV (reference sequence). The CDR3 totals 14 residues. The J segment lost 4 bases and the V segment lost 2 bases, leaving 4 bases of the junction unmatched. CDR3 region: CASSLIGGGTEAFF. CDR3 in DNA: TGTGCCAGCAGTTTAATAGGGGGCGGCACTGAAGCTTTCTTT.

The chain has TRBV27 and TRBJ1-2; the D gene is possibly TRBD1 (6 bases). Trimming shortened V by 5 bases and J by 5 bases, and 18 bases separated the two germline ends. The germline V gene has CDR1 MNHEY and CDR2 SMNVEV (reference sequence). This CDR3 has 15 residues. The CDR3 DNA follows: TGTGCCAGCAGTCCCGACAGAGAAAGGGGGTATGGCTACACCTTC. It codes for CASSPDRERGYGYTF.

This chain connects TRBV5-6 to TRBJ2-7; 10 bases match TRBD1. The CDR3 is made up of 16 amino acids. Trimming at V came to 4 bases and at J to 4 bases, leaving 11 bases not matched to a gene. CDR1 SGHDT and CDR2 YYEEEE come from the germline V gene. The CDR3 region has the DNA TGTGCCAGCAGCATCTCGGGACAGGGGTTGACATACGAGCAGTACTTC. The encoded protein is CASSISGQGLTYEQYF.

The chain employs TRBV5-4 and TRBJ2-7, with 11 bases matching TRBD2. Germline-derived CDR1 and CDR2 are SGHNT and YYREEE (reference sequence). CDR3 length: 19 amino acids. V lost 2 bases to trimming and J lost 4 bases; unmatched junction nucleotides: 17. CDR3 sequence: CASSLKETSGLAVIYEQYF. The DNA of the CDR3 is TGTGCCAGCAGCTTAAAAGAGACTTCGGGACTAGCGGTTATTTACGAGCAGTACTTC.

The chain links TRBV5-6 to TRBJ2-5; 12 bases map to TRBD2. CDR1 is SGHDT and CDR2 is YYEEEE in the germline V gene. Trimming took 4 bases from V and 4 from J; bases not matched to a gene: 8. The CDR3 extends over 16 amino acids. CDR3 sequence reads: CASSPGLAGSGETQYF. As DNA, the CDR3 is TGTGCCAGCAGCCCCGGACTAGCGGGATCGGGAGAGACCCAGTACTTC.

The chain couples TRBV27 to TRBJ2-1, with TRBD2 matching over 9 bases. Germline trimming cut 5 bases from V and 6 bases from J; bases unmatched to any gene: 5. The CDR3 sequence is 14 residues long. The germline gives CDR1 MNHEY, CDR2 SMNVEV (reference sequence). The CDR3 coding sequence is TGTGCCAGCAGTAGACTAGCGGTTCGCAATGAGCAGTTCTTC. Amino acids: CASSRLAVRNEQFF.

The J gene is TRBJ1-6, the V gene TRBV7-9; D perhaps matches TRBD1 (5 bases). Germline V gene data show CDR1 as SEHNR and CDR2 as FQNEAQ (reference sequence). This CDR3 region has 15 residues. V shed 4 bases and J shed 3 bases, with 10 bases lying between them. The CDR3 DNA reads as TGTGCCAGCAGCTCTGACAGAGACTATAATTCACCCCTCCACTTT. It translates to CASSSDRDYNSPLHF.

The chain links TRBV6-1 to TRBJ2-2; D is possibly TRBD2 (6 bases). The CDR3 spans 17 residues. V was clipped by 4 bases and J by 5 bases, with 20 bases between them. The germline V gene encodes CDR1 MNHNS and CDR2 SASEGT. CDR3 sequence (DNA): TGTGCCAGCAGTGTCCGGACCGGCGGGGTAAAGACCGGGGAGCTGTTTTTT. Encoded protein: CASSVRTGGVKTGELFF.

The rearrangement links TRBV4-2 to TRBJ2-2, with unresolved D. Germline V CDR1 and CDR2: LGHNA, YNFKEQ. V lost 4 bases, J lost 2 bases, and 5 bases lay in between. CDR3 length: 13 residues. CDR3 bases: TGTGCCAGCAGCCCACAAAACACCGGGGAGCTGTTTTTT. It encodes CASSPQNTGELFF.

The V and J genes are TRBV7-9 and TRBJ2-1, with TRBD2 identical over 9 bases. The CDR3 spans 15 residues. V lost 11 bases and J lost 0; bases outside the gene matches: 8. The germline V gene has CDR1 SEHNR and CDR2 FQNEAQ (reference sequence). The CDR3 spells CAGSIAGVSYNEQFF. The CDR3 DNA reads as TGTGCCGGGTCAATAGCGGGAGTCTCCTACAATGAGCAGTTCTTC.

The rearrangement uses TRBV7-3 and TRBJ2-1; D might be TRBD2 (6 bases). Germline loops: CDR1 SGHTA, CDR2 FQGTGA. Trimming pared 5 bases from V and 2 bases from J, leaving 19 bases between. This CDR3 contains 17 residues. The CDR3 DNA sequence: TGTGCCAGCAGCCCATCACTCGGGGAGGCGACCTACAATGAGCAGTTCTTC. Its protein product is CASSPSLGEATYNEQFF. The full variable domain, rest sourced from reference TRBV7-3 and TRBJ2-1, is GAGVSQTPSNKVTEKGKYVELRCDPISGHTALYWYRQSLGQGPEFLIYFQGTGAADDSGLPNDRFFAVRPEGSVSTLKIQRTERGDSAVYLCASSPSLGEATYNEQFFGPGTRLTVL.

This sequence joins TRBV2 and TRBJ2-1; the match to TRBD2 covers 10 bases. After removal of 6 bases from V and 4 bases from J, the junction contained 6 bases not matched to a gene. The CDR3 has 15 residues. CDR1 and CDR2 (germline): SNHLY, FYNNEI. In DNA form, the CDR3 reads TGTGCCAGCAGGCCTCGGACTAGCGGATACAATGAGCAGTTCTTC. It yields the protein CASRPRTSGYNEQFF.

V and J are TRBV14 and TRBJ1-6; tentatively, D is TRBD1 (5 bases). Looked up from germline, CDR1 is SGHDN and CDR2 is FVKESK. The CDR3 contains 15 residues. Trimming removed 2 bases from V and 4 bases from J, with 9 bases in between. The CDR3 is CASSQLGPYNSPLHF. CDR3 bases: TGTGCCAGCAGCCAACTGGGGCCTTATAATTCACCCCTCCACTTT. Full variable domain (remainder filled in from reference TRBV14 and TRBJ1-6): EAGVTQFPSHSVIEKGQTVTLRCDPISGHDNLYWYRRVMGKEIKFLLHFVKESKQDESGMPNNRFLAERTGGTYSTLKVQPAELEDSGVYFCASSQLGPYNSPLHFGNGTRLTVT.

The chain joins TRBV5-1 to TRBJ2-3, with 9 bases aligning to TRBD2. V lost 7 bases and J lost 3; bases outside the gene matches: 9. The germline V gene has CDR1 SGHRS and CDR2 YFSETQ. The CDR3 has 15 residues. In nucleotides, the CDR3 is TGCGCCAGCTCAGGAGCGGGAGGTGGGACAGATACGCAGTATTTT. It yields the protein CASSGAGGGTDTQYF.

V usage is TRBV4-2 and J usage is TRBJ2-7, with a tentative D call TRBD2 (5 bases). From germline, CDR1 is LGHNA and CDR2 YNFKEQ. CDR3 length: 16 amino acids. Trimming took 6 bases from V and 3 from J, leaving 21 bases between them. Here the CDR3 reads CASSALRTGKNYEQYF. Written as DNA, the CDR3 is TGTGCCAGCAGTGCATTGAGAACCGGGAAAAACTACGAGCAGTACTTC.

The chain has TRBV6-5 and TRBJ1-1, with 7 positions matching TRBD1. This CDR3 contains 15 residues. V shed 2 bases, J shed 5 bases, and the junction held 8 bases outside the gene matches. Germline V gene sequence: CDR1 MNHEY, CDR2 SVGAGI. CDR3 coding DNA: TGTGCCAGCAGTTACGAGGCAGGGGGTTGGACTGAAGCTTTCTTT. It is translated as CASSYEAGGWTEAFF.

This sequence joins TRBV28 and TRBJ2-7; D is possibly TRBD1 (5 bases). Germline loops: CDR1 MDHEN, CDR2 SYDVKM. The CDR3 spans 15 residues. The germline V and J ends were trimmed by 2 bases and 2 bases, with 13 bases remaining between them. Here the CDR3 reads CASSLGAGYTYEQYF. The CDR3 DNA reads as TGTGCCAGCAGTTTAGGGGCAGGGTACACCTACGAGCAGTACTTC.

V gene TRBV2 combines with J gene TRBJ2-1, with 9 bases lining up with TRBD2. Germline V gene lookup returns CDR1 SNHLY and CDR2 FYNNEI. The V and J ends lost 6 bases and 8 bases, in that order; junction bases with no gene match: 5. The CDR3 runs to 13 residues. The CDR3 nucleotides are TGTGCCAGCAGGCCTAGCGGGACGCATGAGCAGTTCTTC. As protein: CASRPSGTHEQFF. Drawing the rest from reference TRBV2 and TRBJ2-1, the complete variable domain is EPEVTQTPSHQVTQMGQEVILRCVPISNHLYFYWYRQILGQKVEFLVSFYNNEISEKSEIFDDQFSVERPDGSNFTLKIRSTKLEDSAMYFCASRPSGTHEQFFGPGTRLTVL.

J is TRBJ2-7 and V is TRBV14, with D perhaps TRBD1 (6 bases). CDR1 is SGHDN and CDR2 is FVKESK in the germline V gene. With 4 bases removed from V and 2 bases from J, the gap between germline ends came to 6 bases. This CDR3 has 12 amino acids. CDR3 DNA: TGTGCCAGCAGCCGGGACACCTACGAGCAGTACTTC. Protein sequence: CASSRDTYEQYF.

V and J are TRBV7-9 and TRBJ2-3, with 9 positions matching TRBD1. Germline V gene lookup returns CDR1 SEHNR and CDR2 FQNEAQ (reference sequence). The CDR3 is 16 residues long. Germline trimming cut 5 bases from V and 4 bases from J; bases unmatched to any gene: 10. The CDR3 coding sequence is TGTGCCAGCAGCGCAACCGGGACAGGGAGGGCAGATACGCAGTATTTT. Residues: CASSATGTGRADTQYF.

V is TRBV19 and J is TRBJ2-1; 12 bases are shared with TRBD2. J was trimmed by 8 bases and V by 4 bases; bases with no gene match: 9. The CDR3 consists of 16 residues. Germline V gives CDR1 LNHDA, CDR2 SQIVND (reference sequence). CDR3 sequence: CASSKASGRAKYEQFF. DNA of the CDR3: TGTGCCAGTAGTAAAGCTAGCGGGAGGGCTAAGTATGAGCAGTTCTTC.

The V and J genes are TRBV25-1 and TRBJ2-7; 16 bases are shared with TRBD2. Trimming removed 3 bases from V and 4 bases from J; junction bases left unmatched: 3. CDR1 is MGHDK, CDR2 SYGVNS, per germline. This CDR3 comprises 16 residues. The CDR3 bases are TGTGCCAGCAGTGACCCGGGACTAGCGGGAGGGTACGAGCAGTACTTC. This codes for CASSDPGLAGGYEQYF.